The 24 T cell receptor beta chains reported below all come from one sample, sequenced in a study of human CD4 T cells and Enterobacteriaceae. Sequencing used immunoSEQ multiplex PCR; TCRdb keeps in-frame clones, though not all of them. The table records about 27,000 clones, approximately 80% of them present only once. Memory CD4+ T cells were sorted as all CD4+ cells except CD45RA+CCR7+CD95- naive cells, over 95% pure. The specimen sequenced was memory CD4+ T cells from blood. The receptors were gathered from a human donor in good health.

V is TRBV2 and J is TRBJ2-5; TRBD1 agrees at 7 bases. CDR3 size: 15 residues. CDR1 is SNHLY, CDR2 FYNNEI, per germline. V shed 4 bases and J 6 bases; nucleotides not matched to a gene: 11. CDR3 nucleotide sequence: TGTGCCAGCAGTGTCGACAGGGCTGTTGGAAAGACCCAGTACTTC. Protein product: CASSVDRAVGKTQYF.

CDR3 DNA sequence: TGTGCCAGCAGCGTAGGGTCGGGACAGGGGTCGCAGACCCAGTACTTC. Encoded protein: CASSVGSGQGSQTQYF. The V call is TRBV9, the J call TRBJ2-5; 10 nucleotides line up with TRBD1. The germline gives CDR1 SGDLS, CDR2 YYNGEE. Trimming cost V 0 bases and J 6 bases; bases outside gene matches: 8. The CDR3 runs 16 residues.

This clone turned up a few times. V is TRBV5-8 and J is TRBJ2-1, with D uncertain. Germline CDR1 is SGHTS and CDR2 is YDEGEE. CDR3 size: 17 residues. Deletions cut 2 bases from V and 6 bases from J, with 21 bases between. CDR3 protein: CASSLGWAAHTSNEQFF. As DNA, the CDR3 is TGTGCCAGCAGCTTAGGGTGGGCTGCCCATACAAGCAATGAGCAGTTCTTC.

V gene TRBV11-2 combines with J gene TRBJ2-4; D gene ambiguous. CDR1 SGHAT and CDR2 FQNNGV come from the germline V gene. Trimming left V 2 bases short and J 6 bases short, with 14 bases between. This CDR3 is built from 15 residues. The CDR3 DNA is TGTGCCAGCAGCTTAACCCGCGCGGCGGTAAACATTCAGTACTTC. Its protein is CASSLTRAAVNIQYF.

The J gene is TRBJ2-7, the V gene TRBV15, with a possible D match to TRBD1 (7 bases). The CDR3 length is 16 residues. The germline CDR1 and CDR2 sequences are LNHNV and YYDKDF (reference sequence). V was pared by 1 base and J by 4 bases, with 17 bases between. CDR3 nucleotides: TGTGCCACCAGCAGAGCCCTAGGAGGGGGCGTTTACGAGCAGTACTTC. Protein: CATSRALGGGVYEQYF.

This clone was recorded once. V usage is TRBV6-6 and J usage is TRBJ2-7; 14 bases are a match to TRBD2. J gave up 3 bases and V 5 bases, and 3 bases lay outside the gene matches. The CDR3 is 15 residues long. Germline values: CDR1 MNHNY, CDR2 SVGAGI (reference sequence). The CDR3 sequence is CASSPGLAGGYEQYF. In nucleotides, the CDR3 is TGTGCCAGCAGTCCCGGACTAGCGGGAGGCTACGAGCAGTACTTC.

The chain links TRBV9 to TRBJ1-3; D is undetermined. Germline CDR1 reads SGDLS; CDR2 reads YYNGEE. The CDR3 covers 14 residues. The germline V and J ends were trimmed by 0 bases and 1 base, with 5 bases remaining between them. CDR3 coding DNA: TGTGCCAGCAGCGTAGAAGGATCTGGAAACACCATATATTTT. Translation: CASSVEGSGNTIYF.

A few counts support this clone. The V call is TRBV15, the J call TRBJ2-7; 7 nucleotides line up with TRBD1. V shed 1 base, J shed 6 bases, and the junction held 9 bases outside the gene matches. This CDR3 has 15 amino acids. Germline-derived CDR1 and CDR2 are LNHNV and YYDKDF (reference sequence). This CDR3 is CATSRATGAQGEQYF. CDR3 bases: TGTGCCACCAGCAGAGCAACAGGGGCACAAGGCGAGCAGTACTTC.

The chain combines TRBV19 with TRBJ2-1, with 9 bases fitting TRBD2. CDR1 LNHDA and CDR2 SQIVND come from the germline V gene (reference sequence). The CDR3 extends over 15 amino acids. After removal of 3 bases from V and 4 bases from J, the junction contained 4 bases not matched to a gene. The CDR3 region has the DNA TGTGCCAGTAGTATCACTAGCGGGTTTTACAATGAGCAGTTCTTC. Residues: CASSITSGFYNEQFF. Together with reference TRBV19 and TRBJ2-1, the CDR3 gives the full variable domain: DGGITQSPKYLFRKEGQNVTLSCEQNLNHDAMYWYRQDPGQGLRLIYYSQIVNDFQKGDIAEGYSVSREKKESFPLTVTSAQKNPTAFYLCASSITSGFYNEQFFGPGTRLTVL.

The chain has TRBV5-5 and TRBJ1-5, with D unresolved. Germline assignment: CDR1 SGHKS and CDR2 YYEKEE (reference sequence). This CDR3 spans 15 amino acids. V gave up 6 bases and J gave up 0 bases, with 13 bases separating them. The CDR3 DNA follows: TGTGCCAGCATGGCAGATCCACATAGCAATCAGCCCCAGCATTTT. It is translated as CASMADPHSNQPQHF. Combining the CDR3 with reference TRBV5-5 and TRBJ1-5 gives the whole variable domain DAGVTQSPTHLIKTRGQQVTLRCSPISGHKSVSWYQQVLGQGPQFIFQYYEKEERGRGNFPDRFSARQFPNYSSELNVNALLLGDSALYLCASMADPHSNQPQHFGDGTRLSIL.

This chain connects TRBV5-8 to TRBJ2-7; 11 positions agree with TRBD2. The CDR3 is made up of 17 amino acids. Per the germline V gene, CDR1 is SGHTS and CDR2 is YDEGEE. After removal of 0 bases from V and 0 bases from J, the junction contained 5 bases not matched to a gene. CDR3 loop: CASSLGLAGSLSYEQYF. The CDR3 DNA follows: TGTGCCAGCAGCTTGGGACTAGCGGGGAGCCTCTCCTACGAGCAGTACTTC.

The CDR3 sequence is CASTSQDPTLSEKLFF. The CDR3, as DNA: TGTGCCAGTACCTCCCAGGACCCAACGCTAAGTGAAAAACTGTTTTTT. This chain joins TRBV19 and TRBJ1-4; D is unclear. CDR3 length equals 16 residues. Germline loops: CDR1 LNHDA, CDR2 SQIVND (reference sequence). V gave up 7 bases and J gave up 7 bases, with 22 bases separating them.

The genes are TRBV21-1 and TRBJ2-7. TRBV21-1 counts as a pseudogene. This CDR3 contains 14 residues. CDR3 DNA: TGTGCCAGCAGCAAAATGGGTCAGTCCTACGAGCAGTACTTC. It specifies CASSKMGQSYEQYF.

A remark on this clone: The sample contains more than one DNA sequence encoding this CDR3. The rearrangement uses TRBV5-1 and TRBJ2-7; TRBD1 matches at 7 bases. CDR1 and CDR2 (germline): SGHRS, YFSETQ. Trimming took 4 bases from V and 2 from J; bases not matched to a gene: 6. This CDR3 spans 14 amino acids. Here the CDR3 reads CASSPTGTTYEQYF. CDR3 nucleotide sequence: TGCGCCAGCAGCCCGACAGGGACGACCTACGAGCAGTACTTC.

This clone has just one count. The V call is TRBV25-1, the J call TRBJ1-4, with 9 bases that match TRBD1. The junction had 4 bases not matched to a gene; V was cut back by 3 bases and J by 8 bases. Per germline, CDR1 MGHDK and CDR2 SYGVNS. This CDR3 spans 14 amino acids. CDR3 amino acids: CASSDDRGSEKLFF. CDR3 nucleotides: TGTGCCAGCAGTGATGACAGGGGGAGCGAAAAACTGTTTTTT.

The J gene is TRBJ2-7, the V gene TRBV25-1, with TRBD1 matching over 8 bases. Losses at the gene ends were 6 bases for V and 5 bases for J; bases not matched to a gene: 12. Germline assignment: CDR1 MGHDK and CDR2 SYGVNS. CDR3 length: 15 amino acids. CDR3 loop: CASRPGGQEFDEQYF. CDR3 coding DNA: TGTGCCAGCAGGCCCGGGGGACAGGAATTCGACGAGCAGTACTTC.

The V and J genes are TRBV9 and TRBJ1-4; D remains unclear. Trimming pared 0 bases from V and 11 bases from J, leaving 17 bases between. The CDR3 sequence is 15 residues long. The germline CDR1 and CDR2 sequences are SGDLS and YYNGEE. The CDR3 nucleotides read TGTGCCAGCAGCGTAGACGAAAGGGATTCGAACAAACTGTTTTTT. This gives the protein CASSVDERDSNKLFF.

J is TRBJ2-5 and V is TRBV5-1; a possible D gene is TRBD1 (5 bases). The CDR3 totals 14 residues. The V and J ends lost 0 bases and 2 bases respectively, with 8 bases between them. Germline lookup yields CDR1 SGHRS and CDR2 YFSETQ. The CDR3 here is CASSLVPGQETQYF. CDR3 in DNA: TGCGCCAGCAGCTTGGTTCCAGGGCAAGAGACCCAGTACTTC.

By sample share, this clone is medium-sized. The rearrangement links TRBV4-1 to TRBJ1-3; maybe TRBD1 (6 bases). In germline, CDR1 is MGHRA, CDR2 YSYEKL. CDR3 length equals 17 residues. The V end was cut by 1 base, the J end by 2 bases, with 15 bases between. CDR3 sequence reads: CASSQGSQGRAGNTIYF. The DNA for the CDR3 is TGCGCCAGCAGCCAAGGGTCACAGGGCCGTGCTGGAAACACCATATATTTT.

This clone was observed a few times. The chain couples TRBV7-9 to TRBJ2-5; 8 bases match TRBD1. The CDR3 covers 15 residues. Trimming at V came to 1 base and at J to 4 bases, leaving 5 bases not matched to a gene. Germline V gene sequence: CDR1 SEHNR, CDR2 FQNEAQ (reference sequence). CDR3 sequence reads: CASSLGQGASETQYF. As DNA, the CDR3 is TGTGCCAGCAGCTTAGGGCAGGGGGCTTCAGAGACCCAGTACTTC. Full variable domain (rest looked up from reference TRBV7-9 and TRBJ2-5): DTGVSQNPRHKITKRGQNVTFRCDPISEHNRLYWYRQTLGQGPEFLTYFQNEAQLEKSRLLSDRFSAERPKGSFSTLEIQRTEQGDSAMYLCASSLGQGASETQYFGPGTRLLVL.

This sequence joins TRBV2 and TRBJ2-2; TRBD2 might be the D (5 bases). Per the germline V gene, CDR1 is SNHLY and CDR2 is FYNNEI. Trimming pared 6 bases from V and 3 bases from J, leaving 11 bases between. This CDR3 is built from 14 residues. In DNA, the CDR3 is TGTGCCAGCAGGCCAACCGGGGACACCGGGGAGCTGTTTTTT. Residues: CASRPTGDTGELFF.

The CDR3 loop is CASSQDWGRSRSTDTQYF. CDR3 nucleotide sequence: TGTGCCAGCAGCCAAGATTGGGGGCGTAGCAGAAGCACAGATACGCAGTATTTT. This rearrangement joins TRBV4-2 to TRBJ2-3, with D maybe TRBD1 (6 bases). CDR3 size: 18 residues. The V gene's germline CDR1 is LGHNA and CDR2 YNFKEQ. Trimming removed 0 bases from V and 0 bases from J, with 16 bases in between.

This clone was seen a handful of times. V gene TRBV7-2 combines with J gene TRBJ2-3; D gene unclear. The CDR3 runs 15 residues. Between the trimmed V and J ends, which lost 1 base and 2 bases, there was a span of 10 bases. The germline CDR1 and CDR2 sequences are SGHTA and FQGNSA. CDR3 in amino acids: CASSLDYLHTDTQYF. In nucleotides, the CDR3 is TGTGCCAGCAGCTTAGACTACCTACACACAGATACGCAGTATTTT.

The J gene is TRBJ2-5, the V gene TRBV28, with a weak D call TRBD1 (5 bases). The last part of the DNA fits TRBJ2-7 better; the J call may be wrong. The CDR3 extends over 13 amino acids. The germline CDR1 and CDR2 sequences are MDHEN and SYDVKM. CDR3 in amino acids: CASVGQGIYEQYF. The DNA of the CDR3 is TGTGCCAGCGTGGGCCAGGGTATCTACGAGCAGTACTTC.